Shown below are 11 T cell receptor beta chains from a single sample sequenced in a study of beta chain features in type 1 diabetes. The sequenced template was cDNA made from the entire isolated RNA. Repertoires were generated with immunoSEQ multiplex PCR, while TCRdb's copy carries only in-frame clones and drops some. Of 350,000 or so clones detected, around 20% appear once; the ten largest clones hold 0.035% to 0.055%. The sequenced material came from naive CD4+ T cells from blood. The receptors derive from a woman under 30 in good health.

This clone has a handful of counts. This rearrangement joins TRBV6-5 to TRBJ2-1; 10 nucleotides agree with TRBD2. Germline V lookup: CDR1 MNHEY, CDR2 SVGAGI. J gave up 6 bases and V 2 bases, and 4 bases lay outside the gene matches. CDR3 length: 15 amino acids. As DNA, the CDR3 is TGTGCCAGCAGTTACAAAGGACTAGCGGTCAATGAGCAGTTCTTC. Translation gives CASSYKGLAVNEQFF.

This rearrangement joins TRBV7-9 to TRBJ2-3; 12 nucleotides agree with TRBD2. Germline V gives CDR1 SEHNR, CDR2 FQNEAQ (reference sequence). Trimming at V came to 3 bases and at J to 4 bases, leaving 8 bases not matched to a gene. This CDR3 is 17 amino acids long. CDR3 region: CASSFLGLAGRADTQYF. The DNA of the CDR3 is TGTGCCAGCAGCTTTCTAGGACTAGCGGGAAGAGCAGATACGCAGTATTTT. Using reference TRBV7-9 and TRBJ2-3 for the parts outside the CDR3, the full variable domain is DTGVSQNPRHKITKRGQNVTFRCDPISEHNRLYWYRQTLGQGPEFLTYFQNEAQLEKSRLLSDRFSAERPKGSFSTLEIQRTEQGDSAMYLCASSFLGLAGRADTQYFGPGTRLTVL.

This rearrangement joins TRBV9 to TRBJ2-7, with D tentatively TRBD1 (6 bases). Germline V gene sequence: CDR1 SGDLS, CDR2 YYNGEE. Trimming removed 4 bases at V and 2 bases at J, with 10 bases between. This CDR3 region has 13 residues. The CDR3 loop reads CASSLRDTYEQYF. In DNA, the CDR3 is TGTGCCAGCAGCCTCCGGGACACCTACGAGCAGTACTTC.

This chain joins TRBV30 and TRBJ1-2; TRBD1 might be the D (6 bases). The germline CDR1 and CDR2 sequences are GTSNPN and SVGIG (reference sequence). The V end lost 3 bases, the J end lost 3 bases, and 8 bases lay between the germline ends. The CDR3 is made up of 12 amino acids. As DNA, the CDR3 is TGTGCCTGGAGGGACAGAGACTATGGCTACACCTTC. Amino acid sequence: CAWRDRDYGYTF.

This clone came up a few times. J is TRBJ2-3 and V is TRBV7-9; 8 positions agree with TRBD1. With 5 bases clipped from V and 1 base from J, the junction kept 8 bases outside the gene matches. This CDR3 has 16 amino acids. Per germline, CDR1 SEHNR and CDR2 FQNEAQ (reference sequence). The CDR3, as DNA: TGTGCCAGCAGCCCACGTCCGGGACAGGGCACAGATACGCAGTATTTT. It codes for CASSPRPGQGTDTQYF. Supplemented by reference TRBV7-9 and TRBJ2-3, the full variable domain reads DTGVSQNPRHKITKRGQNVTFRCDPISEHNRLYWYRQTLGQGPEFLTYFQNEAQLEKSRLLSDRFSAERPKGSFSTLEIQRTEQGDSAMYLCASSPRPGQGTDTQYFGPGTRLTVL.

This chain uses TRBV29-1 with TRBJ2-1; D possibly corresponds to TRBD2 (6 bases). V was cut by 4 bases and J by 8 bases, with 12 bases left in between. Germline-derived CDR1 and CDR2 are SQVTM and ANQGSEA. The CDR3 consists of 12 residues. CDR3 DNA sequence: TGCAGCGTTGGGAGGGTGGGAGATGAGCAGTTCTTC. It encodes CSVGRVGDEQFF.

This clone was found a few times. V is TRBV14 and J is TRBJ1-1; D not resolved. In germline, CDR1 is SGHDN, CDR2 FVKESK. Trimming left V 9 bases short and J 1 base short, with 12 bases between. The CDR3 extends over 13 amino acids. The CDR3 DNA reads TGTGCCAGTCAAATCTCAGGGAACACTGAAGCTTTCTTT. It encodes CASQISGNTEAFF.

This clone was counted only a few times. V is TRBV18 and J is TRBJ2-3; 12 bases line up with TRBD1. The CDR3 has 16 residues. Germline CDR1 reads KGHSH; CDR2 reads LQKENI. The trim removed 3 bases at V and 4 bases at J, leaving 5 bases unmatched. DNA for the CDR3: TGTGCCAGCTCACCCCCCGGGACAGGGGGCTCAGATACGCAGTATTTT. Translation: CASSPPGTGGSDTQYF.

This clone appeared a few times. This chain joins TRBV2 and TRBJ2-4; D not resolved. This CDR3 region has 14 residues. CDR1 SNHLY and CDR2 FYNNEI come from the germline V gene. V was cut by 7 bases and J by 1 base, with 11 bases left in between. In nucleotides, the CDR3 is TGTGCCAGCACAAATGAGGAGGCCAAAAACATTCAGTACTTC. It specifies CASTNEEAKNIQYF.

This clone came up a few times. The J gene is TRBJ1-2, the V gene TRBV7-9; D may be TRBD1 (5 bases). Germline assignment: CDR1 SEHNR and CDR2 FQNEAQ (reference sequence). The CDR3 has 15 residues. V dropped 0 bases and J dropped 8 bases, with 16 bases sitting between them. The CDR3 loop is CASSLAETGSAGYTF. CDR3 bases: TGTGCCAGCAGCTTAGCGGAAACAGGATCTGCGGGCTACACCTTC.

The chain uses TRBV9 and TRBJ1-1, with TRBD1 as a possible D gene (6 bases). The V end was cut by 0 bases, the J end by 9 bases, with 9 bases between. From germline, CDR1 is SGDLS and CDR2 YYNGEE. This CDR3 is 12 amino acids long. In DNA form, the CDR3 reads TGTGCCAGCAGCGTAGTTGGGGGCCAAGCTTTCTTT. Its protein is CASSVVGGQAFF.